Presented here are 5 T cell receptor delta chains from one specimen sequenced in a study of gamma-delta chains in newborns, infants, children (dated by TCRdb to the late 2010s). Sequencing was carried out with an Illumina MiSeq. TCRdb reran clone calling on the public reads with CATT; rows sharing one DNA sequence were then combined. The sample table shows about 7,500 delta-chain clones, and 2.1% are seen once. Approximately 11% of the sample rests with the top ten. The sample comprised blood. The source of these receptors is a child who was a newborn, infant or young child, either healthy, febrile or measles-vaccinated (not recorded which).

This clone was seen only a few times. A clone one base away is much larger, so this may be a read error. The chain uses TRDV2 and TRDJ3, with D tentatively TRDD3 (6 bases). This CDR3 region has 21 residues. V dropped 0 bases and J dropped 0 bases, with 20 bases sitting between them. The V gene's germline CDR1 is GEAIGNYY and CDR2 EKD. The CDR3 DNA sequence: TGTGCCTGTGACACCGTCAATTGGGAGATACGCCCCTCCTGGGACACCCGACAGATGTTTTTC. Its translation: CACDTVNWEIRPSWDTRQMFF.

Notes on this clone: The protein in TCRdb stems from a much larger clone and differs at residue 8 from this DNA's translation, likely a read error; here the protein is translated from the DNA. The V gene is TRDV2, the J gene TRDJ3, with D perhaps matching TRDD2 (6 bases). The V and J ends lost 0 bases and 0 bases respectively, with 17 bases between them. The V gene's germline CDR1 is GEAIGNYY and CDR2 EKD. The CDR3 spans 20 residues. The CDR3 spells CACDTVPRGLSSWDTRQMFF. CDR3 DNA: TGTGCCTGTGACACCGTTCCTAGGGGACTAAGCTCCTGGGACACCCGACAGATGTTTTTC.

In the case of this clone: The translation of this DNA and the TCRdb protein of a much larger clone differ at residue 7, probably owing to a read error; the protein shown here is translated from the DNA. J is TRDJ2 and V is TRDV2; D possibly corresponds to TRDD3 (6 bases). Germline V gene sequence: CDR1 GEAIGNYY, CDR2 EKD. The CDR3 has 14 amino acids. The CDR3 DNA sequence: TGTGCCTGTGACATACTGGAGGATACAGCACAGCTCTTCTTT. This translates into CACDILEDTAQLFF.

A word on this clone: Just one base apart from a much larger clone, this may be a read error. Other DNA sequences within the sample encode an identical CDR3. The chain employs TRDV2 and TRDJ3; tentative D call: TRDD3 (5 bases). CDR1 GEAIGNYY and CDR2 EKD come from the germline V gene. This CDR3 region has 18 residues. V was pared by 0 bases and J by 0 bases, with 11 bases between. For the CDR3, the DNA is TGTGCCTGTGACACCGGGGAGGCCCGCTCCTGGGACACCCGACAGATGTTTTTC. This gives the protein CACDTGEARSWDTRQMFF.

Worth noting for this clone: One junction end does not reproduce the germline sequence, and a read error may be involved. The CDR3 region has the DNA TGTGCTCTCGGGGAACCCGGGGACTGGGGGACCCATGCGTACACCGATAAACTCATCTTT. This translates into CALGEPGDWGTHAYTDKLIF. The chain combines TRDV1 with TRDJ1; 9 bases map to TRDD3. Germline V lookup: CDR1 TSWWSYY, CDR2 QGS. There are 20 residues in the CDR3.